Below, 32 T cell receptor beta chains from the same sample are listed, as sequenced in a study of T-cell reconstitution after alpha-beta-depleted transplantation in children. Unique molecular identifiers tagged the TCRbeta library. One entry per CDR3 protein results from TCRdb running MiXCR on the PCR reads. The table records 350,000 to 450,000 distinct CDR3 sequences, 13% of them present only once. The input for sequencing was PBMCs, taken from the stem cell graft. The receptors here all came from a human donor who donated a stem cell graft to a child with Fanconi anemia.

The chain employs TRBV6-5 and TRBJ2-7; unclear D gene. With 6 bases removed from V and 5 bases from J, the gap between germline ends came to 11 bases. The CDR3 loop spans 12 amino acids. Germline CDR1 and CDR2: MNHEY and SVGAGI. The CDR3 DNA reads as TGTGCCAGCAGCCAAAATTTCCACGAGCAGTACTTC. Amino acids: CASSQNFHEQYF.

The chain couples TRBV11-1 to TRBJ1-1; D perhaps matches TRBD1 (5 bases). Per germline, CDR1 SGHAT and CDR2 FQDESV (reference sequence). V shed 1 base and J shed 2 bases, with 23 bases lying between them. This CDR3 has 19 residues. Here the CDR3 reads CASSLERALPRGPNTEAFF. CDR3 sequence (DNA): TGTGCCAGCAGCTTAGAACGGGCGCTCCCCCGGGGACCTAACACTGAAGCTTTCTTT.

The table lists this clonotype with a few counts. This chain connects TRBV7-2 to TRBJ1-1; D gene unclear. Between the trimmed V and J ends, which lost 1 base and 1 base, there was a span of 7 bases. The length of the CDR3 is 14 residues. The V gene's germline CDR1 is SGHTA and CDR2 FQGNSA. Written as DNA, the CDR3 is TGTGCCAGCAGCTTAGTACAGCCGAACACTGAAGCTTTCTTT. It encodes CASSLVQPNTEAFF.

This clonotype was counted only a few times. As DNA, the CDR3 is TGTGCCAGCAGCGCAGACGGACAGCGCAATCAGCCCCAGCATTTT. The encoded protein is CASSADGQRNQPQHF. This chain connects TRBV9 to TRBJ1-5; tentatively, D is TRBD1 (6 bases). CDR3 length: 15 amino acids. The germline V and J ends were trimmed by 3 bases and 2 bases, with 12 bases remaining between them. Germline assignment: CDR1 SGDLS and CDR2 YYNGEE.

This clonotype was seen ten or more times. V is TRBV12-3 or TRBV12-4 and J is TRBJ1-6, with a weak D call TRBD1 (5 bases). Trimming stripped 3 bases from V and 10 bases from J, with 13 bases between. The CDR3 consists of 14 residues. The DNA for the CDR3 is TGTGCCAGCAGTTTGGGGGGATCGCACTCACCCCTCCACTTT. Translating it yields CASSLGGSHSPLHF.

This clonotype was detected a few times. For the CDR3, the DNA is TGCGCCAGCAGCCCAAGCGAGGGAGGGCAGACCCAGTACTTC. It specifies CASSPSEGGQTQYF. This chain uses TRBV5-1 with TRBJ2-5; 7 bases fit TRBD2. CDR1 SGHRS and CDR2 YFSETQ come from the germline V gene. The CDR3 has 14 residues. The junction had 9 bases not matched to a gene; V was cut back by 4 bases and J by 6 bases.

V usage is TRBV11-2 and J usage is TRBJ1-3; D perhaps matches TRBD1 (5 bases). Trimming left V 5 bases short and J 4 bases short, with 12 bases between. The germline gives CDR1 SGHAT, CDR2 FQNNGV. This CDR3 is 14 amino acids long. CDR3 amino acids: CASSPGPSGNTIYF. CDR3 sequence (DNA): TGTGCCAGCAGCCCGGGGCCTTCAGGAAACACCATATATTTT.

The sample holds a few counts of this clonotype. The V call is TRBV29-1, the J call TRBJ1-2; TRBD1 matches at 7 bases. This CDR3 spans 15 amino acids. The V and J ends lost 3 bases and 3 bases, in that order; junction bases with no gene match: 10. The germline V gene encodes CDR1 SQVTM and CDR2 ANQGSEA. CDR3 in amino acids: CSVEFLTGVDYGYTF. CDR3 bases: TGCAGCGTTGAGTTTCTTACAGGGGTTGACTATGGCTACACCTTC.

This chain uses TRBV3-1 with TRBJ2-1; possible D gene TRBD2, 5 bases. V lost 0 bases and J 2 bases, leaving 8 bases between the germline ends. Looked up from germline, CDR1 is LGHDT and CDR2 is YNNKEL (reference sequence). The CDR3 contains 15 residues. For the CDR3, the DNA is TGTGCCAGCAGCCAAGACGGGGTTCCCTACAATGAGCAGTTCTTC. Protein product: CASSQDGVPYNEQFF.

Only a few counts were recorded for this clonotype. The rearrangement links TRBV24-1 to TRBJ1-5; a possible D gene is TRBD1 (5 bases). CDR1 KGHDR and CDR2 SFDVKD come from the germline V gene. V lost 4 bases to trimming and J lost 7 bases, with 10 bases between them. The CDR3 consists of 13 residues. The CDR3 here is CATSDRAGQPQHF. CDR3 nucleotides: TGTGCCACCAGTGACAGGGCGGGCCAGCCCCAGCATTTT.

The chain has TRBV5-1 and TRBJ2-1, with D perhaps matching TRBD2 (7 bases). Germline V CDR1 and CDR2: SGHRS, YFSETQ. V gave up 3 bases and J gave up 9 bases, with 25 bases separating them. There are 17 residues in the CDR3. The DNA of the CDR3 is TGCGCCAGCAGCTGGAGGGGGGCAGGACCTTCGGGGGGTGAGCAGTTCTTC. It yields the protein CASSWRGAGPSGGEQFF. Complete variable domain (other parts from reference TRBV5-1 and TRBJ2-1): KAGVTQTPRYLIKTRGQQVTLSCSPISGHRSVSWYQQTPGQGLQFLFEYFSETQRNKGNFPGRFSGRQFSNSRSEMNVSTLELGDSALYLCASSWRGAGPSGGEQFFGPGTRLTVL.

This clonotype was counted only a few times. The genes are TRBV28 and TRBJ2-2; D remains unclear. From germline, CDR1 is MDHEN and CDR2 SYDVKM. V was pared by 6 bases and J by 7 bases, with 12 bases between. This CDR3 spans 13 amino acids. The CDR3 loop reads CASSRMVGGELFF. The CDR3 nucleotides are TGTGCCAGCAGCAGGATGGTTGGCGGGGAGCTGTTTTTT.

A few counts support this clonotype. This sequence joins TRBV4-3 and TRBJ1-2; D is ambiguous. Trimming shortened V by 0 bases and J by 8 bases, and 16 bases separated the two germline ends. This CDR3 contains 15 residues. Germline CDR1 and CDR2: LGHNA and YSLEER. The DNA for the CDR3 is TGCGCCAGCAGCCAAGACAGTGGAATTTTCGGGGGCTACACCTTC. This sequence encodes CASSQDSGIFGGYTF.

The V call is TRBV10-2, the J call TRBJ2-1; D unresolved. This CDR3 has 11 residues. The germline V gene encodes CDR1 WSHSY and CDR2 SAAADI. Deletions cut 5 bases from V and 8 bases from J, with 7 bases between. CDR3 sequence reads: CASSSPDEQFF. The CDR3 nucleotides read TGCGCCAGCAGTTCCCCCGATGAGCAGTTCTTC.

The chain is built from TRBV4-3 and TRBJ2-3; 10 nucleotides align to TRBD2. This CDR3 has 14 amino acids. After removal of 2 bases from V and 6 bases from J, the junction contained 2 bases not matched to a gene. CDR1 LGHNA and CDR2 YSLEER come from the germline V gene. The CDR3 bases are TGCGCCAGCAGCCAACTAGCGGGAGATGATACGCAGTATTTT. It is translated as CASSQLAGDDTQYF.

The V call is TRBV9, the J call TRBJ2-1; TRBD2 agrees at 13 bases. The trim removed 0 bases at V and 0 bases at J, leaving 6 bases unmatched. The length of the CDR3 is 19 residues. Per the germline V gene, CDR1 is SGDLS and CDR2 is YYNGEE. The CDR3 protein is CASSVGTSGGLSSYNEQFF. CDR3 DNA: TGTGCCAGCAGCGTAGGGACTAGCGGGGGCCTCAGCTCCTACAATGAGCAGTTCTTC.

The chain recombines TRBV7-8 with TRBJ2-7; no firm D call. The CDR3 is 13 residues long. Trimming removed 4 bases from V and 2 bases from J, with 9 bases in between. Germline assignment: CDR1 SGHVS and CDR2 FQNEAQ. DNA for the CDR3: TGTGCCAGCAGCTCGACACCTACCTACGAGCAGTACGTC. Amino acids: CASSSTPTYEQYV.

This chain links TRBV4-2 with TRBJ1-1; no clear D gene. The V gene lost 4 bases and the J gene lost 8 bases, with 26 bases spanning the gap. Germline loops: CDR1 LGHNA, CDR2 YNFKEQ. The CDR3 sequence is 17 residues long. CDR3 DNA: TGTGCCAGCAGCCCTTTGAAGGAAGAGCGAAAAGGTACAGAAGCTTTCTTT. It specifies CASSPLKEERKGTEAFF.

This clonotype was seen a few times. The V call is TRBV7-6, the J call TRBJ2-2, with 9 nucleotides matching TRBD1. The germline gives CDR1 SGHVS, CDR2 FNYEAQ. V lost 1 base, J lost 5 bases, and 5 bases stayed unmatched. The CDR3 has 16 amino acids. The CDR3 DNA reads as TGTGCCAGCAGCTTAGGTCCGACAGGGGGGACCGGGGAGCTGTTTTTT. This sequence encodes CASSLGPTGGTGELFF.

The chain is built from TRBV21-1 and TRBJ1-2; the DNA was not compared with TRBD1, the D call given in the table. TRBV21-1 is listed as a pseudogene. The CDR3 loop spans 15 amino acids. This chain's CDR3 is CASSSHRGRDYGYTF. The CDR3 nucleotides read TGTGCCAGCAGCTCGCACAGGGGGCGCGACTATGGCTACACCTTC.

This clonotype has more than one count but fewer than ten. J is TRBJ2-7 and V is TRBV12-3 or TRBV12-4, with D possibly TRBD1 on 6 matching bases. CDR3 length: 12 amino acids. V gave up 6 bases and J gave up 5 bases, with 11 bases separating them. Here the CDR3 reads CASRVTGNEQYF. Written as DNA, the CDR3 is TGTGCCAGCAGGGTAACAGGGAACGAGCAGTACTTC.

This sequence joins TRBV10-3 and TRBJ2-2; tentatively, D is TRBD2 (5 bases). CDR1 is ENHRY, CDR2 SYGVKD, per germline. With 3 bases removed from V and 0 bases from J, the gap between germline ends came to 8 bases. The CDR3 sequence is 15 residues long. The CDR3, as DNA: TGTGCCATCAGTGAACGGGGTTCGAACACCGGGGAGCTGTTTTTT. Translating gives CAISERGSNTGELFF.

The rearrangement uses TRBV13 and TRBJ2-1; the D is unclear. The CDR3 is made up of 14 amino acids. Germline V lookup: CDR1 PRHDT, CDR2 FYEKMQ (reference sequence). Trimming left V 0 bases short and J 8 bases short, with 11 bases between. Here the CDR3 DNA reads TGTGCCAGCAGCTTAGGCCGGCCAGAATATGAGCAGTTCTTC. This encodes CASSLGRPEYEQFF.

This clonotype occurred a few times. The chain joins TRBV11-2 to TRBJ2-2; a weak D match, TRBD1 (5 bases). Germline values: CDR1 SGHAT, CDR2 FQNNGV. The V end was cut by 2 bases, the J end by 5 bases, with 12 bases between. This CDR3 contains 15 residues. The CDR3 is CASSLKGVETGELFF. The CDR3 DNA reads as TGTGCCAGCAGCTTAAAAGGGGTAGAGACCGGGGAGCTGTTTTTT.

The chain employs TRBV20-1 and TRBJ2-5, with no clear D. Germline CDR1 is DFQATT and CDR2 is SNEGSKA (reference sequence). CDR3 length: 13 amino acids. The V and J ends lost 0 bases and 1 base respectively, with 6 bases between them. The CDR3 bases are TGCAGTGCTAGAGATGCCTCCCAAGAGACCCAGTACTTC. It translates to CSARDASQETQYF.

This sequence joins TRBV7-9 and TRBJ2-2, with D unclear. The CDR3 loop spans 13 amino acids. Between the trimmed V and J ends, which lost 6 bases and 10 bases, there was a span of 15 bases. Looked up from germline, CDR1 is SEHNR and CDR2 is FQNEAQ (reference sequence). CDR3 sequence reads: CASSPPALVELFF. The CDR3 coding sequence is TGTGCCAGCAGTCCACCAGCCCTGGTGGAGCTGTTTTTT.

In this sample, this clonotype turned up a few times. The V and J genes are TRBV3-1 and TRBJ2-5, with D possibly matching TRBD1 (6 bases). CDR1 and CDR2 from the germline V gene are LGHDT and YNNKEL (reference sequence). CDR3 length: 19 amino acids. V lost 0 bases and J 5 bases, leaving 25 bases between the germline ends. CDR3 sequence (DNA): TGTGCCAGCAGCCAAGAGGTGGCCCAGGGAGTCAGGGGTGTGGAGACCCAGTACTTC. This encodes CASSQEVAQGVRGVETQYF.

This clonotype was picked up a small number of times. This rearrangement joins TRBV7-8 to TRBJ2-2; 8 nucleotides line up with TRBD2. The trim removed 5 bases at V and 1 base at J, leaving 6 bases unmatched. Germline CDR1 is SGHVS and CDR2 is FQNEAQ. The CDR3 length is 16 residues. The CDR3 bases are TGTGCCAGCAGCATTCCTAGCGGGCTGAACACCGGGGAGCTGTTTTTT. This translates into CASSIPSGLNTGELFF.

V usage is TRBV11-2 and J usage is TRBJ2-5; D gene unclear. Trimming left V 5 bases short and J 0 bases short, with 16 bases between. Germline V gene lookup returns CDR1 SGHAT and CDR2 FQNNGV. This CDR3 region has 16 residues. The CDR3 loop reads CASSPEHWKDQETQYF. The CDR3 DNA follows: TGTGCCAGCAGCCCAGAGCACTGGAAGGACCAAGAGACCCAGTACTTC.

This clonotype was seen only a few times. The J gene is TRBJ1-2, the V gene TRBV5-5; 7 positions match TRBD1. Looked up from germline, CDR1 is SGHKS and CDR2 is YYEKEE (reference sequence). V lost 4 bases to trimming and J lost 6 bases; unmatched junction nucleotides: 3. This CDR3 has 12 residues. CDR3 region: CASSPTGNGYTF. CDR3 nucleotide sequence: TGTGCCAGCAGCCCGACAGGGAATGGCTACACCTTC.

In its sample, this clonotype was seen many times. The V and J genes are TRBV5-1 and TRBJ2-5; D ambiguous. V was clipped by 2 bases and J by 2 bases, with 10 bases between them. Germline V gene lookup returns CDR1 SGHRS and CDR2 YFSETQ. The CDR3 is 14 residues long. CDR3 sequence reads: CASSFTGFQETQYF. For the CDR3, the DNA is TGCGCCAGCAGCTTCACTGGTTTTCAAGAGACCCAGTACTTC.

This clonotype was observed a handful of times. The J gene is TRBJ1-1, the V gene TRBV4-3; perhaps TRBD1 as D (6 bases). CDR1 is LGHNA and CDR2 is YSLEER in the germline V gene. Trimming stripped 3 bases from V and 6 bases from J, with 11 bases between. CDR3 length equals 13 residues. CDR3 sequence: CASSHPGTPEAFF. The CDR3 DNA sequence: TGCGCCAGCAGCCATCCCGGGACACCTGAAGCTTTCTTT.